This record concerns one TCR beta chain sequence. The entry originates in a study of blood T cells in healthy people across ages. Alongside a J-beta primer mix, a sample-barcoded 5' primer served in a second PCR lasting roughly 6 to 11 cycles. TCRdb processed the 5' RACE reads anew with MiXCR; each CDR3 protein has one entry. The sample lists over a million distinct CDR3 sequences, roughly 40% occurring once. Specimen: blood. The origin of this receptor is a woman between 18 and 29 years old in good health.

The CDR3 loop reads CSALGRTSGHSYNEQFF. The CDR3, as DNA: TGCAGTGCTCTCGGCCGGACTAGCGGGCACTCCTACAATGAGCAGTTCTTC. The gene calls are TRBV20-1 and TRBJ2-1; 11 positions match TRBD2. V dropped 5 bases and J dropped 0; count of bases not matched to a gene: 9. Per germline, CDR1 DFQATT and CDR2 SNEGSKA (reference sequence). This CDR3 contains 17 residues.